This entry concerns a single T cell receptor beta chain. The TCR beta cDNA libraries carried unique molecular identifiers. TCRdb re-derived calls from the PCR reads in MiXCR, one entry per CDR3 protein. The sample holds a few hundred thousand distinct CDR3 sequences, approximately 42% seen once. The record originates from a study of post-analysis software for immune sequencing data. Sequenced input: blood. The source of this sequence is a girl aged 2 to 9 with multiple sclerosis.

CDR3 residues: CSATGLAGGQETQYF. For the CDR3, the DNA is TGCAGTGCGACAGGACTAGCGGGGGGCCAAGAGACCCAGTACTTC. The J gene is TRBJ2-5, the V gene TRBV20-1; 14 nucleotides line up with TRBD2. With 6 bases clipped from V and 1 base from J, the junction kept 4 bases outside the gene matches. Per germline, CDR1 DFQATT and CDR2 SNEGSKA (reference sequence). The CDR3 is 15 residues long.